This paragraph covers one T cell receptor (beta chain) sequence. The target antigen is unknown. Treatment meaning: 15 to 20 received Ad26.COV2.S at low or high dose, single or two shots; several received placebo; per-sample allocation not given. Each sample was drawn 63 days after the first injection (of vaccine or placebo). In Boston, an adult donor aged 18-55 years took part. These data come from a study of Ad26.COV2.S vaccination and SARS-CoV-2 variants. Study in general: Within the COV1001 Ad26.COV2.S trial arm, the donor was enrolled. Notes on the study in general: Participants in the vaccine arm had higher spike-specific TCR breadth; placebo recipients had lower. Breadth and depth estimates from TCRs may understate total T cell responses.

The CDR3 covers 14 residues. Germline V gives CDR1 SEHNR, CDR2 FQNEAQ (reference sequence). V lost 5 bases and J lost 4, with 13 bases in between. The method was immunoSEQ multiplex PCR; TCRdb's version includes in-frame clones alone and lacks a portion of them. Of about 460,000 clones listed, 80% to 90% are singletons. The sequence came from a person aged 18-60 years who received the Ad26.COV2.S COVID-19 vaccine or a placebo. The sample here was peripheral blood, taken in a trial of Ad26.COV2.S vaccine versus placebo. The V call is TRBV7-9, the J call TRBJ2-3, with D uncertain. The CDR3 spells CASSQLPSADTQYF. In nucleotides, the CDR3 is TGTGCCAGCAGCCAACTACCGAGCGCAGATACGCAGTATTTT.